A single sample is the source of the 5 T cell receptor beta chains below, sequenced in a study of T cells in Graves' hyperthyroidism and ophthalmopathy. TCR beta CDR3 regions were amplified from RNA. TCR CDR3 regions were first amplified by RT-PCR with HTBI primers. TCRdb analysed the multiplex PCR reads with MiXCR anew, one entry per CDR3 protein. Of 550,000 to 800,000 distinct CDR3 sequences in the sample, roughly 15% are singletons; the top ten hold 8.4%. Material: blood. These receptors were collected from a man between 18 and 29 years old with Graves' hyperthyroidism.

This clonotype was recorded many times. The DNA of the CDR3 is TGTGCCAGCAGATCGGGACTAGCGGGGCAAGAGACCCAGTACTTC. Encoded protein: CASRSGLAGQETQYF. The chain employs TRBV28 and TRBJ2-5; 13 bases are a match to TRBD2. CDR1 is MDHEN, CDR2 SYDVKM, per germline. This CDR3 has 15 amino acids. V shed 6 bases, J shed 2 bases, and the junction held 3 bases outside the gene matches. Full variable domain (remainder filled in from reference TRBV28 and TRBJ2-5): DVKVTQSSRYLVKRTGEKVFLECVQDMDHENMFWYRQDPGLGLRLIYFSYDVKMKEKGDIPEGYSVSREKKERFSLILESASTNQTSMYLCASRSGLAGQETQYFGPGTRLLVL.

This sequence joins TRBV4-1 and TRBJ2-2, with TRBD1 matching 7 bases. The CDR3 is 16 amino acids. With V trimmed by 1 base and J by 5 bases, 7 bases remained unmatched. Germline-derived CDR1 and CDR2 are MGHRA and YSYEKL. The CDR3 loop is CASSQVSGGRTGELFF. The CDR3 nucleotides read TGCGCCAGCAGCCAAGTATCAGGGGGAAGGACCGGGGAGCTGTTTTTT.

This clonotype appeared a few times. The chain combines TRBV5-6 with TRBJ2-7; D remains ambiguous. The CDR3 length is 14 residues. Germline V lookup: CDR1 SGHDT, CDR2 YYEEEE. The V end was cut by 1 base, the J end by 3 bases, with 11 bases between. The CDR3 sequence: CASSLKGIDYEQYF. The CDR3 nucleotides are TGTGCCAGCAGCTTGAAAGGGATCGACTACGAGCAGTACTTC.

This clonotype was seen repeatedly, ten times or more. CDR3 sequence reads: CASSLPGAGELFF. The CDR3 nucleotides are TGTGCCAGCAGCTTACCGGGCGCCGGGGAGCTGTTTTTT. The chain joins TRBV7-8 to TRBJ2-2, with D unresolved. V shed 2 bases and J shed 6 bases, with 7 bases lying between them. The CDR3 totals 13 residues. Germline CDR1 is SGHVS and CDR2 is FQNEAQ.

This clonotype was counted at least ten times. CDR3 sequence (DNA): TGTGCCAGCAGTTTAGGGAGTAGTTGGAATGAGCAGTTCTTC. Translation gives CASSLGSSWNEQFF. The chain is built from TRBV12-3 or TRBV12-4 and TRBJ2-1; no definite D call. V was pared by 1 base and J by 7 bases, with 11 bases between. The CDR3 totals 14 residues.